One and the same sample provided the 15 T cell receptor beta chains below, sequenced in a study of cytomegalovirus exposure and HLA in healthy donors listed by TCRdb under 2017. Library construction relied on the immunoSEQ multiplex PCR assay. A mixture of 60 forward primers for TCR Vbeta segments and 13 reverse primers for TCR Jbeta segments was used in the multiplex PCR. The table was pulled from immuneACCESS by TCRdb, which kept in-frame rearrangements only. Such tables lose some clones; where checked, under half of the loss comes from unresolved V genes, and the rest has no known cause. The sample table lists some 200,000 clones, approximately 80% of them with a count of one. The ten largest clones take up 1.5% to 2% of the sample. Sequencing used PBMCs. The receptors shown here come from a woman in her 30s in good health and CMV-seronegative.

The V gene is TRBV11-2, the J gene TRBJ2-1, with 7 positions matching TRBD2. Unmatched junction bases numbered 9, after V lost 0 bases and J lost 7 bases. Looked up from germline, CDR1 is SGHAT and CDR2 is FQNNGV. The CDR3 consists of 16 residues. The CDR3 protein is CASSLDGAGALNEQFF. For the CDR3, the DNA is TGTGCCAGCAGCTTAGATGGCGCGGGAGCCCTTAATGAGCAGTTCTTC.

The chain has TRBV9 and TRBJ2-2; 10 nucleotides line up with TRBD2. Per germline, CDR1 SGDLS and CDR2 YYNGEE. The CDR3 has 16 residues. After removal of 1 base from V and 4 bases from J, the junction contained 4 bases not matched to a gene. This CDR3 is CASSVKRGGVTGELFF. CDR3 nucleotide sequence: TGTGCCAGCAGCGTAAAGCGGGGGGGCGTCACCGGGGAGCTGTTTTTT. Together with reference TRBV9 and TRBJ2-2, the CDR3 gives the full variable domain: DSGVTQTPKHLITATGQRVTLRCSPRSGDLSVYWYQQSLDQGLQFLIQYYNGEERAKGNILERFSAQQFPDLHSELNLSSLELGDSALYFCASSVKRGGVTGELFFGEGSRLTVL.

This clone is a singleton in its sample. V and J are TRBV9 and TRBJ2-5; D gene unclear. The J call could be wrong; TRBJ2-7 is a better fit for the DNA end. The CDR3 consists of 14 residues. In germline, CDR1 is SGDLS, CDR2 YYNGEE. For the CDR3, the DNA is TGTGCCAGCAGCGTAGCTGTCGGTCCCTACGAGCAGTACTTC. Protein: CASSVAVGPYEQYF.

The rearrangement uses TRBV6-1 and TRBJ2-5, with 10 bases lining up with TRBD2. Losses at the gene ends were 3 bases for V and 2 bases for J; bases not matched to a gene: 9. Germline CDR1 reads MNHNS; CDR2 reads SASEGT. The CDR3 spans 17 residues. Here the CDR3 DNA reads TGTGCCAGCAGTGAGGTTTTGTTAGCGGGGGGACAAGAGACCCAGTACTTC. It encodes CASSEVLLAGGQETQYF.

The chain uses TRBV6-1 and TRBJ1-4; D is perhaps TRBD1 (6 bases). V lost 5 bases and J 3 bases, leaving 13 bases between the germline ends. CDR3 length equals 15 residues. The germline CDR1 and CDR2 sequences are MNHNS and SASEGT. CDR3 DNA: TGTGCCAGCAGTCCCCTCCAGGGGTCTAATGAAAAACTGTTTTTT. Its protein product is CASSPLQGSNEKLFF.

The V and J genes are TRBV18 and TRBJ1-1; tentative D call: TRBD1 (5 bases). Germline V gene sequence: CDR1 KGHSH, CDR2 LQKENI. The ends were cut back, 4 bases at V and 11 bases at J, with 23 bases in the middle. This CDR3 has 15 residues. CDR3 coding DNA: TGTGCCAGCTCACAATCCGCGGGGGGTCCCGAGAGGGCTTTCTTT. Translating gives CASSQSAGGPERAFF.

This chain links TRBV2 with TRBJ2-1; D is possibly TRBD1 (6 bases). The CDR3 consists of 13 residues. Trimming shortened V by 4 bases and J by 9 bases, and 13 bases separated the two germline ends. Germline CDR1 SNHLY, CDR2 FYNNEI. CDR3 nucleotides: TGTGCCAGCAGTGCCCACAGGGACACTGAGCAGTTCTTC. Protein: CASSAHRDTEQFF. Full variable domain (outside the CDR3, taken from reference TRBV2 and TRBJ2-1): EPEVTQTPSHQVTQMGQEVILRCVPISNHLYFYWYRQILGQKVEFLVSFYNNEISEKSEIFDDQFSVERPDGSNFTLKIRSTKLEDSAMYFCASSAHRDTEQFFGPGTRLTVL.

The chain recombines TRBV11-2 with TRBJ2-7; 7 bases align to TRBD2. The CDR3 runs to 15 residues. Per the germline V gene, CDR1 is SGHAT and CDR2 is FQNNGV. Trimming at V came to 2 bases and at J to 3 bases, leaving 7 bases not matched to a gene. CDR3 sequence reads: CASSLNPGLDYEQYF. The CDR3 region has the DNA TGTGCCAGCAGCTTAAACCCCGGACTAGACTACGAGCAGTACTTC.

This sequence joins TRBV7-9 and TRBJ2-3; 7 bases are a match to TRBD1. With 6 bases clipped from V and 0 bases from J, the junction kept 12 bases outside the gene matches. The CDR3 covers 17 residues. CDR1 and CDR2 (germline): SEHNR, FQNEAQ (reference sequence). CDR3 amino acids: CASSHFQGVSSTDTQYF. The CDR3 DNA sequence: TGTGCCAGCAGTCACTTTCAGGGGGTTTCTAGCACAGATACGCAGTATTTT.

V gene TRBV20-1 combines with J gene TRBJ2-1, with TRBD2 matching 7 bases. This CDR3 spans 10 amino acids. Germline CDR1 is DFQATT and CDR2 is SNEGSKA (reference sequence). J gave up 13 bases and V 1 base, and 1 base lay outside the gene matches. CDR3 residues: CSARGGLQFF. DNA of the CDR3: TGCAGTGCTAGAGGGGGACTACAGTTCTTC.

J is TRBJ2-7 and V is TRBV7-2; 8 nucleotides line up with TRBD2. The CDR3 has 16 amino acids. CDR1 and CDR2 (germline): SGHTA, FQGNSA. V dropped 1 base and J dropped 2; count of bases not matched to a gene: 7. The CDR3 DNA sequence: TGTGCCAGCAGCTTAGGCCTAGCGGGCCCTCCCTACGAGCAGTACTTC. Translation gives CASSLGLAGPPYEQYF.

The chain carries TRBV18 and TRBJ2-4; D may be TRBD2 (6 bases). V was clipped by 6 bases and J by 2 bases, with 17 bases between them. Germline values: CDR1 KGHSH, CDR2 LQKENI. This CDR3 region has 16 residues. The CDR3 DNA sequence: TGTGCCAGCTCGACCCTAGGGGACTTAACCAAAAACATTCAGTACTTC. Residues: CASSTLGDLTKNIQYF.

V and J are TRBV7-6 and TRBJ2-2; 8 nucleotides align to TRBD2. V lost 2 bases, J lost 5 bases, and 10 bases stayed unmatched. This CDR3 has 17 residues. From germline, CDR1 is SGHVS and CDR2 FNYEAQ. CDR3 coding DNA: TGTGCCAGCAGCTTAAGGGATGTCGGGAGGGCGACCGGGGAGCTGTTTTTT. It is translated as CASSLRDVGRATGELFF.

The CDR3 loop reads CASSRIRGRHPANTGELFF. The DNA for the CDR3 is TGCGCCAGCAGCAGAATTAGGGGGAGACATCCTGCGAACACCGGGGAGCTGTTTTTT. The chain is built from TRBV10-1 and TRBJ2-2; tentative D call: TRBD1 (6 bases). Germline V gives CDR1 WNHNN, CDR2 SYGVQD (reference sequence). The CDR3 spans 19 residues. Trimming took 6 bases from V and 0 from J, leaving 23 bases between them.

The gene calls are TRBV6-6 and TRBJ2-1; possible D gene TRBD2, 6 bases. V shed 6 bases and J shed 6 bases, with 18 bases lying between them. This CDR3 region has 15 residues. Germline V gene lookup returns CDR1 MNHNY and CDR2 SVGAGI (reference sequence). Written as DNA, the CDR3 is TGTGCCAGCAGCCGAACGAAGGGAGGTAGCAATGAGCAGTTCTTC. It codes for CASSRTKGGSNEQFF.